This passage covers 29 T cell receptor beta chains from one sample sequenced in a study of cytomegalovirus exposure and HLA in healthy donors. Data came from immunoSEQ multiplex PCR; TCRdb stores just in-frame clones and leaves some out. In the table there are fewer than 200,000 clones, 75% to 90% of which are singletons. The sequenced sample consisted of PBMCs. All receptors come from a woman between 18 and 29 years old in good health and CMV-seronegative.

About this clone itself: Its ends do not fully match the called genes, so a read error is possible. This chain links TRBV2 with TRBJ2-7; 9 bases fit TRBD1. From germline, CDR1 is SNHLY and CDR2 FYNNEI. CDR3 length: 15 residues. CDR3 amino acids: CASREGQGFSYEQYF. The CDR3 bases are TGTGCCAGCAGGGAAGGACAGGGGTTTTCCTACGAGCAGTACTTC.

The V and J genes are TRBV11-3 and TRBJ2-5, with D perhaps matching TRBD2 (6 bases). CDR3 length: 14 residues. The V end was cut by 4 bases, the J end by 5 bases, with 14 bases between. Germline V gives CDR1 SGHNT, CDR2 YENEEA. The chain's CDR3 is CASSSREGRETQYF. In DNA form, the CDR3 reads TGTGCCAGCAGCTCCCGCGAGGGGAGGGAGACCCAGTACTTC.

V usage is TRBV27 and J usage is TRBJ1-5; 8 bases are a match to TRBD1. J gave up 5 bases and V 2 bases, and 5 bases lay outside the gene matches. Germline V gives CDR1 MNHEY, CDR2 SMNVEV (reference sequence). The CDR3 is 15 residues long. CDR3: CASSLGTGSDQPQHF. CDR3 sequence (DNA): TGTGCCAGCAGTTTAGGGACAGGATCGGATCAGCCCCAGCATTTT.

The rearrangement links TRBV18 to TRBJ2-7, with 7 bases matching TRBD1. The germline CDR1 and CDR2 sequences are KGHSH and LQKENI. Trimming cost V 5 bases and J 0 bases; bases outside gene matches: 4. The CDR3 covers 14 residues. In nucleotides, the CDR3 is TGTGCCAGCTCAGGGACAGACAGCTCCTACGAGCAGTACTTC. It specifies CASSGTDSSYEQYF.

This chain links TRBV29-1 with TRBJ1-1; perhaps TRBD1 as D (5 bases). V gave up 2 bases and J gave up 4 bases, with 11 bases separating them. Germline V gene data show CDR1 as SQVTM and CDR2 as ANQGSEA. The CDR3 has 13 residues. This CDR3 is CSVEQTELTEAFF. CDR3 nucleotide sequence: TGCAGCGTTGAACAGACAGAACTCACTGAAGCTTTCTTT.

The chain has TRBV5-6 and TRBJ1-2, with a weak D call TRBD1 (5 bases). The CDR3 is made up of 13 amino acids. Looked up from germline, CDR1 is SGHDT and CDR2 is YYEEEE. Trimming took off 4 bases at V and 4 bases at J, with 11 bases between the two ends. The CDR3 region is CASSDKGVYGYTF. CDR3 DNA sequence: TGTGCCAGCAGCGATAAAGGGGTCTATGGCTACACCTTC.

This clone was seen once. This chain uses TRBV19 with TRBJ2-6; D unresolved. From germline, CDR1 is LNHDA and CDR2 SQIVND (reference sequence). The CDR3 has 16 residues. V shed 7 bases and J shed 0 bases, with 13 bases lying between them. The CDR3 is CASTRSPPSGANVLTF. The CDR3 nucleotides read TGTGCCAGTACACGGTCGCCGCCCTCTGGGGCCAACGTCCTGACTTTC.

This sequence joins TRBV7-2 and TRBJ2-1; 9 nucleotides agree with TRBD2. V was clipped by 5 bases and J by 5 bases; unmatched bases: 10. This CDR3 has 16 residues. The germline V gene has CDR1 SGHTA and CDR2 FQGNSA. The CDR3 DNA sequence: TGTGCCAGCAGCCCCCGCGCTAGCGGGATCAACAATGAGCAGTTCTTC. Amino acids: CASSPRASGINNEQFF.

This chain connects TRBV4-1 to TRBJ1-2, with TRBD1 matching over 7 bases. CDR3 length equals 16 residues. Germline CDR1 MGHRA, CDR2 YSYEKL. Germline trimming cut 0 bases from V and 3 bases from J; bases unmatched to any gene: 7. The chain's CDR3 is CASSQDRADRYYGYTF. The CDR3 DNA follows: TGCGCCAGCAGCCAAGATAGGGCGGACAGGTACTATGGCTACACCTTC.

This rearrangement joins TRBV5-6 to TRBJ2-3; D gene uncertain. V was cut by 1 base and J by 3 bases, with 12 bases left in between. The CDR3 consists of 15 residues. Germline values: CDR1 SGHDT, CDR2 YYEEEE. The CDR3 nucleotides are TGTGCCAGCAGCTTGTTCGGCCAGGCGACAGATACGCAGTATTTT. Its translation is CASSLFGQATDTQYF.

For the CDR3, the DNA is TGTGCCAGCAGCTTAGGGCACCGCCTCGGGGGCTACACCTTC. It yields the protein CASSLGHRLGGYTF. The chain joins TRBV7-2 to TRBJ1-2; D ambiguous. Germline loops: CDR1 SGHTA, CDR2 FQGNSA. The V end was cut by 1 base, the J end by 8 bases, with 14 bases between. The CDR3 has 14 residues.

V and J are TRBV7-2 and TRBJ1-2; no definite D call. The V and J ends lost 5 bases and 0 bases respectively, with 13 bases between them. Germline V gives CDR1 SGHTA, CDR2 FQGNSA. This CDR3 comprises 15 residues. DNA of the CDR3: TGTGCCAGCAGCCGATTCAGGCCTACTAACTATGGCTACACCTTC. This codes for CASSRFRPTNYGYTF.

The rearrangement uses TRBV7-8 and TRBJ2-5; weak D call: TRBD1 (6 bases). The germline V gene encodes CDR1 SGHVS and CDR2 FQNEAQ. Trimming pared 4 bases from V and 2 bases from J, leaving 17 bases between. The CDR3 sequence is 16 residues long. The CDR3 here is CASSSRTVPSQETQYF. The CDR3 DNA follows: TGTGCCAGCAGCTCACGGACAGTGCCTTCTCAAGAGACCCAGTACTTC.

V and J are TRBV19 and TRBJ1-2, with D perhaps TRBD1 (6 bases). Germline V lookup: CDR1 LNHDA, CDR2 SQIVND (reference sequence). The CDR3 consists of 14 residues. Trimming removed 5 bases from V and 8 bases from J, with 18 bases in between. CDR3: CASSVDRTRRGYTF. The DNA for the CDR3 is TGTGCCAGTAGTGTCGACAGGACCCGGCGGGGCTACACCTTC.

The genes are TRBV27 and TRBJ1-1; no reliable D call. Germline V lookup: CDR1 MNHEY, CDR2 SMNVEV (reference sequence). Trimming cost V 2 bases and J 3 bases, with 10 bases left between them. CDR3 length: 14 residues. The CDR3, as DNA: TGTGCCAGCAGTTTAGAGGGTAAGGACACTGAAGCTTTCTTT. It codes for CASSLEGKDTEAFF.

The chain couples TRBV5-1 to TRBJ2-3; TRBD2 aligns across 7 bases. J lost 2 bases, V lost 4 bases, and 4 bases had no gene match. Germline CDR1 SGHRS, CDR2 YFSETQ. This CDR3 is built from 14 residues. Written as DNA, the CDR3 is TGCGCCAGCAGCCCGGGGGGATACACAGATACGCAGTATTTT. The encoded protein is CASSPGGYTDTQYF. Looking up the rest from reference TRBV5-1 and TRBJ2-3 gives the full variable domain: KAGVTQTPRYLIKTRGQQVTLSCSPISGHRSVSWYQQTPGQGLQFLFEYFSETQRNKGNFPGRFSGRQFSNSRSEMNVSTLELGDSALYLCASSPGGYTDTQYFGPGTRLTVL.

The rearrangement joins TRBV4-1 to TRBJ2-7; 7 bases are a match to TRBD1. The CDR3 runs 16 residues. J was trimmed by 6 bases and V by 0 bases; bases with no gene match: 11. The V gene's germline CDR1 is MGHRA and CDR2 YSYEKL. The CDR3 DNA reads TGCGCCAGCAGCCAAGAAGGTACAGGGGTCAGGGGCGAGCAGTACTTC. It codes for CASSQEGTGVRGEQYF.

In this sample, this clone turned up once. The genes are TRBV18 and TRBJ1-2, with D possibly being TRBD1 (6 bases). CDR3 length: 14 amino acids. CDR1 and CDR2 from the germline V gene are KGHSH and LQKENI. V lost 6 bases, J lost 8 bases, and 19 bases lay in between. Here the CDR3 reads CASSHYAQGYGYTF. The CDR3 nucleotides are TGTGCCAGCTCCCACTATGCCCAGGGGTACGGCTACACCTTC.

This chain connects TRBV6-5 to TRBJ2-7, with 9 positions matching TRBD1. Germline-derived CDR1 and CDR2 are MNHEY and SVGAGI. CDR3 length: 16 residues. V was clipped by 3 bases and J by 5 bases; unmatched bases: 11. The DNA of the CDR3 is TGTGCCAGCAGTTATTCCCTCGGGACAGGGTCCCACGAGCAGTACTTC. It codes for CASSYSLGTGSHEQYF.

This sequence joins TRBV9 and TRBJ1-5, with D tentatively TRBD1 (5 bases). The CDR3 is 13 amino acids. V lost 1 base, J lost 7 bases, and 9 bases lay in between. From germline, CDR1 is SGDLS and CDR2 YYNGEE. The CDR3 spells CASSVRGDQPQHF. CDR3 nucleotides: TGTGCCAGCAGCGTAAGGGGCGACCAGCCCCAGCATTTT. Full variable domain (remainder filled in from reference TRBV9 and TRBJ1-5): DSGVTQTPKHLITATGQRVTLRCSPRSGDLSVYWYQQSLDQGLQFLIQYYNGEERAKGNILERFSAQQFPDLHSELNLSSLELGDSALYFCASSVRGDQPQHFGDGTRLSIL.

CDR3 coding DNA: TGTGCTAGTCGGGGGAAAATTTCCTACAATGAGCAGTTCTTC. Its protein is CASRGKISYNEQFF. The rearrangement uses TRBV12-5 and TRBJ2-1; maybe TRBD2 (6 bases). V was trimmed by 8 bases and J by 1 base, leaving 12 bases between them. This CDR3 has 14 residues. Per the germline V gene, CDR1 is LGHNT and CDR2 is FRNRAP.

The chain links TRBV28 to TRBJ1-1; TRBD1 might be the D (5 bases). The V gene lost 3 bases and the J gene lost 1 base, with 15 bases spanning the gap. CDR1 is MDHEN, CDR2 SYDVKM, per germline. CDR3 size: 16 residues. This CDR3 is CASSFGKGRGNTEAFF. DNA for the CDR3: TGTGCCAGCAGTTTTGGAAAGGGGAGGGGGAACACTGAAGCTTTCTTT.

This clone came up a few times. The V gene is TRBV27, the J gene TRBJ1-2; D call uncertain. The V end lost 8 bases, the J end lost 2 bases, and 21 bases lay between the germline ends. The CDR3 is 16 residues long. Germline CDR1 MNHEY, CDR2 SMNVEV (reference sequence). The CDR3 DNA reads as TGTGCCAGCTTCCCCCTGGCAAACCGATTAAACTATGGCTACACCTTC. Residues: CASFPLANRLNYGYTF.

The V and J genes are TRBV6-1 and TRBJ1-5, with D maybe TRBD1 (5 bases). This CDR3 is built from 14 residues. Trimming took off 7 bases at V and 7 bases at J, with 17 bases between the two ends. CDR1 and CDR2 (germline): MNHNS, SASEGT. The chain's CDR3 is CASTRTSGGQPQHF. For the CDR3, the DNA is TGTGCCAGCACCCGGACAAGCGGGGGGCAGCCCCAGCATTTT.

The CDR3 here is CASSSSQVNTEAFF. CDR3 in DNA: TGTGCCAGCAGCTCTTCCCAGGTCAACACTGAAGCTTTCTTT. V usage is TRBV9 and J usage is TRBJ1-1; D remains unclear. Trimming took 4 bases from V and 2 from J, leaving 12 bases between them. The CDR3 loop spans 14 amino acids. CDR1 is SGDLS and CDR2 is YYNGEE in the germline V gene.

The sample holds one count of this clone. The J gene is TRBJ2-4, the V gene TRBV4-3; D gene unclear. This CDR3 is 15 amino acids long. V was pared by 1 base and J by 6 bases, with 13 bases between. Germline V gene sequence: CDR1 LGHNA, CDR2 YSLEER. In nucleotides, the CDR3 is TGCGCCAGCAGCCAAGGGCCGCTGAGGAGAAACATTCAGTACTTC. Its translation: CASSQGPLRRNIQYF.

V usage is TRBV18 and J usage is TRBJ1-5, with a weak D call TRBD1 (6 bases). Looked up from germline, CDR1 is KGHSH and CDR2 is LQKENI. The V and J ends lost 4 bases and 4 bases respectively, with 14 bases between them. CDR3 length equals 15 residues. CDR3 amino acids: CASSQLQGRNQPQHF. DNA for the CDR3: TGTGCCAGCTCACAACTACAGGGCCGAAATCAGCCCCAGCATTTT.

This chain uses TRBV10-1 with TRBJ1-1; no firm D call. The CDR3 contains 13 residues. Looked up from germline, CDR1 is WNHNN and CDR2 is SYGVQD (reference sequence). V was cut by 4 bases and J by 4 bases, with 10 bases left in between. Here the CDR3 reads CASSVRAGTEAFF. The CDR3 nucleotides are TGCGCCAGCAGTGTTAGGGCGGGCACTGAAGCTTTCTTT.

The V and J genes are TRBV14 and TRBJ2-1; the D gene is possibly TRBD2 (6 bases). The germline V and J ends were trimmed by 2 bases and 4 bases, with 12 bases remaining between them. This CDR3 is 15 amino acids long. Looked up from germline, CDR1 is SGHDN and CDR2 is FVKESK. The CDR3 loop is CASSQRDLPYNEQFF. CDR3 DNA sequence: TGTGCCAGCAGCCAAAGGGACTTGCCTTACAATGAGCAGTTCTTC. Based on the CDR3 plus reference TRBV14 and TRBJ2-1, the full variable domain is EAGVTQFPSHSVIEKGQTVTLRCDPISGHDNLYWYRRVMGKEIKFLLHFVKESKQDESGMPNNRFLAERTGGTYSTLKVQPAELEDSGVYFCASSQRDLPYNEQFFGPGTRLTVL.